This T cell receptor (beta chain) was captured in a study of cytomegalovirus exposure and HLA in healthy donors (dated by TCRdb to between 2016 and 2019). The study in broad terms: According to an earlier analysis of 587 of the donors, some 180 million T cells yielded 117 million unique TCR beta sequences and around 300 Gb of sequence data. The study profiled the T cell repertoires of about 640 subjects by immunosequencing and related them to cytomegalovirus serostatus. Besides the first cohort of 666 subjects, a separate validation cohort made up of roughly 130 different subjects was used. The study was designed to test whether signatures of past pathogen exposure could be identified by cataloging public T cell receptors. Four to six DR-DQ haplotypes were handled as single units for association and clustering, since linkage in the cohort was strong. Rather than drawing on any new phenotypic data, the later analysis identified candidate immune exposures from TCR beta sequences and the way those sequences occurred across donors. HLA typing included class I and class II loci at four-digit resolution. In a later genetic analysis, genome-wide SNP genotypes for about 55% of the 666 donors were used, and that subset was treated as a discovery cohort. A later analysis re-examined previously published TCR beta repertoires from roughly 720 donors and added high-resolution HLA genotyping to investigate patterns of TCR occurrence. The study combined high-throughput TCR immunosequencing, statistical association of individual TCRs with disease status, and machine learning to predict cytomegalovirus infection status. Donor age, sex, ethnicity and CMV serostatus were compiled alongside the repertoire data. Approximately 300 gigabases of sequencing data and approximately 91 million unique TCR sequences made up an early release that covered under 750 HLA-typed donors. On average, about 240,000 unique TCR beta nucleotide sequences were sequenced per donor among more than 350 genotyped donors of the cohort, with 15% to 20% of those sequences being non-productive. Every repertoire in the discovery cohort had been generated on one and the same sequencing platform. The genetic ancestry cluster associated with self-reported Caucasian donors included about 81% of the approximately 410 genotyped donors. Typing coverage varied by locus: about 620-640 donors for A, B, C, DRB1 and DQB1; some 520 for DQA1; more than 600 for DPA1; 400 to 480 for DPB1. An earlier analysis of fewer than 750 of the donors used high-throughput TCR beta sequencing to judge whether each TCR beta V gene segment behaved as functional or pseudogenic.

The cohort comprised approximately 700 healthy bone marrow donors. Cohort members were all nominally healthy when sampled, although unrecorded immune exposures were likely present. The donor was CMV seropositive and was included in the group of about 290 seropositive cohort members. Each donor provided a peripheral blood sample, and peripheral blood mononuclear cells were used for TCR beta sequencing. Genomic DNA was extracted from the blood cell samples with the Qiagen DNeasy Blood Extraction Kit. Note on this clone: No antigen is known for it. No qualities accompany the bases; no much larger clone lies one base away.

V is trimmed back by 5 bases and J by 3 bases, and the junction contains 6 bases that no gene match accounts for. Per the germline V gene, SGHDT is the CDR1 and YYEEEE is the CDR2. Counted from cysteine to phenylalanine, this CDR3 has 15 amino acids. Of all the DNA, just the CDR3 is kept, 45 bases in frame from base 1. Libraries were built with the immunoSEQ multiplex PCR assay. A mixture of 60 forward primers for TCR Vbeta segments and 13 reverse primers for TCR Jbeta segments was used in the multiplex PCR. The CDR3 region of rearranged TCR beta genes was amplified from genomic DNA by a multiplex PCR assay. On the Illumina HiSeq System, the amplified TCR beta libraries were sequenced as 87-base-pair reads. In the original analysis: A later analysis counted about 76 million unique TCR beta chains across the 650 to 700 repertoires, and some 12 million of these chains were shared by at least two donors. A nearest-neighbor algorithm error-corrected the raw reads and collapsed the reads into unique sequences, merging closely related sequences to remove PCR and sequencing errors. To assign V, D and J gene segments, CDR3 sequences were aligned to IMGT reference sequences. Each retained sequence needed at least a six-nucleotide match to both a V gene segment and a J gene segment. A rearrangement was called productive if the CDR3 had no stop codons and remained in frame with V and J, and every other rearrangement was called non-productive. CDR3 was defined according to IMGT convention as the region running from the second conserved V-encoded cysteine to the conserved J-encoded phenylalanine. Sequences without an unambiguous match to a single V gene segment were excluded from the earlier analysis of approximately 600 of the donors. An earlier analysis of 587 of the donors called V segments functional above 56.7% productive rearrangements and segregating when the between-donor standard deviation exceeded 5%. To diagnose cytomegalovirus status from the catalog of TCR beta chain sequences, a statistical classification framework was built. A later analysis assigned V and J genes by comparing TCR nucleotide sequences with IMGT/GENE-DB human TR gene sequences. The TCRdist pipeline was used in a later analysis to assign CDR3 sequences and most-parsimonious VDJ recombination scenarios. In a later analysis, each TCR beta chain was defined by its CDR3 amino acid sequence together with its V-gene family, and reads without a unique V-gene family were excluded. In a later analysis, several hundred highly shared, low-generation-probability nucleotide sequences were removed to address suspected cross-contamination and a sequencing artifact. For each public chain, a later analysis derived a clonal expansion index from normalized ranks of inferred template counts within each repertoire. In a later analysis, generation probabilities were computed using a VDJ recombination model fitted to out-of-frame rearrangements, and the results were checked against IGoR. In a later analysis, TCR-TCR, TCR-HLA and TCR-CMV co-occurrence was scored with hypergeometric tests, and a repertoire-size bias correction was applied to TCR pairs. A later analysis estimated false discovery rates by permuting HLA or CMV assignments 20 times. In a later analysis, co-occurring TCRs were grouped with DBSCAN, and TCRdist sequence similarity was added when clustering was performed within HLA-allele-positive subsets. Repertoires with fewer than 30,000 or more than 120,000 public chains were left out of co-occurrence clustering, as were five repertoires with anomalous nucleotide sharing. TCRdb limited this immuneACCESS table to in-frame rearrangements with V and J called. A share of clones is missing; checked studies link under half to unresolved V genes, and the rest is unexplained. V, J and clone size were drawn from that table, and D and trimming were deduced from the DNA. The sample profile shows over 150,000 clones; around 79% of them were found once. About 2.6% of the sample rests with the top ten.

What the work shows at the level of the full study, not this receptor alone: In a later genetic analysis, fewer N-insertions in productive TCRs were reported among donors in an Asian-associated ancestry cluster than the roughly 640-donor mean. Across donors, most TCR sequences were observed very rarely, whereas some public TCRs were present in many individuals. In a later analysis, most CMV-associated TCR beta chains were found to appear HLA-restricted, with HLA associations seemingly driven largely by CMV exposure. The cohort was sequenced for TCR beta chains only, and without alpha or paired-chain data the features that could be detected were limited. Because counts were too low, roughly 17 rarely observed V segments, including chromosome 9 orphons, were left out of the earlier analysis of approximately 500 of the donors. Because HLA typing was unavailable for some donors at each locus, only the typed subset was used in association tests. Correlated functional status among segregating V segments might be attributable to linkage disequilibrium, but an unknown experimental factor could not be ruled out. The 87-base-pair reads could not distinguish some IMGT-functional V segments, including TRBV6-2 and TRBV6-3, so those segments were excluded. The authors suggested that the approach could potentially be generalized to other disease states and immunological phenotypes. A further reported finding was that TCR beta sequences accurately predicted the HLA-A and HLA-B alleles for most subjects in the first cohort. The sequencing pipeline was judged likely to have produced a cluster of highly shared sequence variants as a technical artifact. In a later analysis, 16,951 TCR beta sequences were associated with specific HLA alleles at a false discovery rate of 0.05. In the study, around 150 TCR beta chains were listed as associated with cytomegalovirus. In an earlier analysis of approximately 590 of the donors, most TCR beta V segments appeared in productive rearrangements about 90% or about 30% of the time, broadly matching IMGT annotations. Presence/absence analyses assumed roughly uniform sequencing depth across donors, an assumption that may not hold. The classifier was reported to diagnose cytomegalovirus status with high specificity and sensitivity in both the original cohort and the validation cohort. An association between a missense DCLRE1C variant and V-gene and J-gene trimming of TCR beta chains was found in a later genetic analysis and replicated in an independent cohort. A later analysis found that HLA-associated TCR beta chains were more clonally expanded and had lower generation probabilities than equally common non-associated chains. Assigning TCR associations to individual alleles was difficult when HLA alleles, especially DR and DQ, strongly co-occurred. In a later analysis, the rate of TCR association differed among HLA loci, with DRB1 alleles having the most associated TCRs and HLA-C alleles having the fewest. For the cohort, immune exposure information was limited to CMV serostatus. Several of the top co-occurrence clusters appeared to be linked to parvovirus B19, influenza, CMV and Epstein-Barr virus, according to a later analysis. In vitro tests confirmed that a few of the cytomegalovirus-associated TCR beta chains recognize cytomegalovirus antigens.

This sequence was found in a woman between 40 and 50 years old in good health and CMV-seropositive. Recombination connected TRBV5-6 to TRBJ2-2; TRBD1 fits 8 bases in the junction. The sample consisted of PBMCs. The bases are TGTGCCAGCAGTACGGACAGGGCCGACACCGGGGAGCTGTTTTTT. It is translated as CASSTDRADTGELFF.